The rows below give T cell receptor beta chains drawn from one sample of a study of early T cells in non-severe SARS-CoV-2 infection. TCRdb reanalysed the 5' RACE reads using MiXCR and keeps one entry per CDR3 protein. The repertoire includes around 77,000 distinct CDR3 sequences, about 9.4% of them detected once, and around 8% sits in the top ten. Sequenced material: whole blood, taken at baseline. The receptors were gathered from an adult who was a healthcare worker with PCR-confirmed SARS-CoV-2 infection or an uninfected control (not recorded which). Both conserved end residues are trimmed from each CDR3. D genes are given only for firm matches.

CDR3aa	j_gene	d_gene	v_gene
ASSYSVGAANEKLF	TRBJ1-4	NA	TRBV6-6
SARGNTEAF	TRBJ1-1	NA	TRBV20-1
ASSVGDTQY	TRBJ2-3	NA	TRBV19
ASSDWGRSTNEKLF	TRBJ1-4	NA	TRBV19
ASSNIYRSGNSPLH	TRBJ1-6	NA	TRBV6-5
ASRPGSSYNSPLH	TRBJ1-6	NA	TRBV12-3/TRBV12-4
ASTPGHGYEQY	TRBJ2-7	NA	TRBV19
ASSVAGDPRVYEQY	TRBJ2-7	NA	TRBV9
ASSVGGEQY	TRBJ2-7	NA	TRBV10-2
AGSTGQDEGSLH	TRBJ1-6	NA	TRBV6-1
SARIQGNTGELF	TRBJ2-2	NA	TRBV20-1
ASISSGEDNEKLF	TRBJ1-4	NA	TRBV28
ASSGGTGGAYEQY	TRBJ2-7	TRBD1	TRBV10-1
ASSLMTDGELF	TRBJ2-2	NA	TRBV19
ASSVASRVTDTQY	TRBJ2-3	NA	TRBV9
ASSPGGEQF	TRBJ2-1	NA	TRBV7-3
ASSLLPATEAF	TRBJ1-1	NA	TRBV12-3/TRBV12-4
ASGIGGAYTQY	TRBJ2-3	NA	TRBV3-1
ASSFGGAETQY	TRBJ2-5	NA	TRBV7-3
ASSPVGAPYEQY	TRBJ2-7	NA	TRBV7-9
ASREVRDLKYEQY	TRBJ2-7	NA	TRBV27
SASRDTYEQY	TRBJ2-7	NA	TRBV20-1
ASRQWTGGNQPQH	TRBJ1-5	TRBD1	TRBV12-3/TRBV12-4
AWSVGGSGANVLT	TRBJ2-6	NA	TRBV30
ASSPRRGEEKLF	TRBJ1-4	NA	TRBV7-9
ASSQGTASTDTQY	TRBJ2-3	NA	TRBV14
ASSQASFQETQY	TRBJ2-5	NA	TRBV4-1
ASKGQGGYEQF	TRBJ2-1	NA	TRBV6-2/TRBV6-3
ASSYQGPQH	TRBJ1-5	NA	TRBV6-6